A selection of T cell receptor beta chains follows, all from one sample in a study of shared clonotypes between healthy human individuals. This table comes from immunoSEQ multiplex PCR, and its TCRdb copy is limited to in-frame clones, with some not included. The sample records about 1 million clones, around 75% being singletons. The sequenced material came from memory CD4+ T cells sorted from blood. All receptors derive from a man aged 18-30 years in good health. Each CDR3 is given without its conserved first and last residue.

J: TRBJ1-2
V: TRBV19
length: 13
CDR3: ASSAKGQGPYGYT

J: TRBJ2-2
V: TRBV11-2
length: 12
CDR3: ASSPTRITGELF

J: TRBJ1-5
V: TRBV4-1
length: 13
CDR3: ASSQGTGGNQPQH

J: TRBJ1-4
V: TRBV30
length: 13
CDR3: ACSPDRGLREKLF

J: TRBJ1-2
V: TRBV28
length: 10
CDR3: ASVSGPNGYT

J: TRBJ1-1
V: TRBV11-2
length: 15
CDR3: ASSLNPGQMGNTEAF

J: TRBJ1-2
V: TRBV27
length: 11
CDR3: ASRALGGGGYT

J: TRBJ2-7
V: TRBV2
length: 10
CDR3: ARSRQGEEQY

J: TRBJ1-1
V: TRBV7-2
length: 13
CDR3: ASSPGTGMNTEAF

J: TRBJ2-7
V: TRBV11-3
length: 13
CDR3: ASSLVRTDTYEQY

J: NA
V: TRBV7-6
length: 14
CDR3: ASSLGTSGGVYEQY

J: TRBJ1-6
V: TRBV27
length: 16
CDR3: ASRQKQGGGVYNSPLH

J: TRBJ1-2
V: TRBV5-1
length: 11
CDR3: ASRDGTGYLGT

J: TRBJ1-4
V: TRBV12-5
length: 19
CDR3: ASGLDDYFPGQNPTNEKLF

J: TRBJ1-1
V: TRBV6-4
length: 16
CDR3: ASSDPELLQGMNTEAF

J: TRBJ2-3
V: TRBV5-1
length: 12
CDR3: ASSPQGAQDTQY

J: TRBJ1-2
V: TRBV2
length: 13
CDR3: ASSEEDGGLYGYT

J: TRBJ1-1
V: TRBV28
length: 10
CDR3: ASSSAGTEAF

J: TRBJ1-1
V: TRBV30
length: 11
CDR3: AWSLTVNTEAF

J: TRBJ1-2
V: TRBV4-1
length: 10
CDR3: ASSQELAGIY

J: TRBJ2-2
V: TRBV18
length: 13
CDR3: ASSPRQGNTGELF

J: TRBJ1-1
V: TRBV10-3
length: 13
CDR3: AISEPGGKNTEAF

J: TRBJ2-5
V: TRBV10-2
length: 11
CDR3: ASSYRGQETQY

J: TRBJ2-1
V: TRBV5-1
length: 13
CDR3: ASGEPGQTYNEQF

J: TRBJ2-6
V: TRBV5-1
length: 18
CDR3: ASSATTEGQDFSGANVLT

J: TRBJ2-7
V: TRBV18
length: 13
CDR3: ASSPQGEGHYEQY

J: TRBJ1-2
V: TRBV30
length: 11
CDR3: AWSGAGSYGYT

J: TRBJ1-2
V: TRBV7-2
length: 13
CDR3: ASSPSGQRNNGYT

J: TRBJ1-3
V: TRBV9
length: 13
CDR3: ASSVEGNLGNTIY

J: TRBJ2-3
V: TRBV19
length: 14
CDR3: ASSTTSGGVSDTQY

J: TRBJ2-7
V: TRBV11-2
length: 13
CDR3: ASSLETGGSYEQY

J: TRBJ1-1
V: TRBV29-1
length: 9
CDR3: SVAGAGEAF

J: TRBJ2-2
V: TRBV11-3
length: 12
CDR3: ASRNHGGFGELF

J: TRBJ2-5
V: TRBV7-8
length: 13
CDR3: ASSPTGNLRETQY

J: TRBJ2-3
V: TRBV10-3
length: 13
CDR3: AISDMVAGSDTQY

J: TRBJ2-1
V: TRBV27
length: 12
CDR3: ASSRTGQDNEQF

J: TRBJ1-5
V: TRBV16
length: 13
CDR3: ASSQSDRYNQPQH

J: TRBJ1-2
V: TRBV11-2
length: 12
CDR3: ASSLGRWMGGYT

J: TRBJ2-3
V: TRBV2
length: 10
CDR3: ASTGVGDTQY

J: TRBJ2-3
V: TRBV5-1
length: 14
CDR3: ASSSPGQGRKDTQY

J: TRBJ2-1
V: TRBV5-6
length: 12
CDR3: ASSWQITYNEQF

J: TRBJ2-7
V: TRBV5-1
length: 13
CDR3: ASSETGTGGYEQY

J: TRBJ1-4
V: TRBV15
length: 13
CDR3: ATSFGPSTNEKLF

J: TRBJ2-7
V: TRBV30
length: 14
CDR3: AWSVISRGPSYEQY

J: TRBJ2-5
V: TRBV7-9
length: 13
CDR3: ASSPTRQGTETQY

J: TRBJ1-6
V: TRBV5-6
length: 13
CDR3: ASSSGTAWGSPLH

J: TRBJ1-1
V: TRBV15
length: 14
CDR3: ATSRGLTQGNTEAF

J: TRBJ1-1
V: TRBV6-1
length: 11
CDR3: ASSSIRNTEAF

J: TRBJ1-2
V: TRBV13
length: 13
CDR3: ASSLRPGQEGGYT

J: TRBJ2-7
V: TRBV5-1
length: 11
CDR3: ASSSGASYEQY